This T cell receptor beta chain was captured by sequencing in a study of beta chain features in type 1 diabetes. Findings and caveats of the study: TCRB CDR3 length was moderately but significantly reduced in all four CD4+ subsets of Type 1 diabetes patients. Sampled from patients, naive, central memory and Treg TCRB repertoires appeared more similar than those sampled from healthy donors. There were fewer insertions and more deletions at the VDJ junctions of type 1 diabetes patients.

As for this clone: What it recognizes is unknown.

CD45RO/CCR7/CD25/CD127/CD95/CD27 sorting isolated CD4+ naive, central memory, regulatory and stem cell-like memory cells. Post-sort purity exceeded 95% for all sorted populations. Expressed TCRB transcripts were sequenced because the isolated RNA had all been reverse transcribed beforehand. Only in-frame clones appear in the TCRdb table, and some are missing; sequencing was by immunoSEQ multiplex PCR. The table has 350,000 to 450,000 clones, about 12% seen once. The CDR3 loop spans 13 amino acids. Trimming removed 8 bases at V and 2 bases at J, with 11 bases between. Germline CDR1 and CDR2: MDHEN and SYDVKM.

The TCR was taken from a woman younger than 35 with type 1 diabetes. The sequenced sample consisted of naive CD4+ T cells from blood. This chain joins TRBV28 and TRBJ2-3; D may be TRBD1 (6 bases). As DNA, the CDR3 is TGTGCCAGCTCGACAGGTTCCACAGATACGCAGTATTTT. It yields the protein CASSTGSTDTQYF.